The clone carrying this T cell receptor (beta chain) showed up many times. Its target is not known. The sample belongs to a study of T cells after yellow fever vaccination. Study-level points and caveats: Most primary-vaccination clones recurred post-booster (under 98% CD4, around 88% CD8).

Template switching with 5'RACE generated the TCR cDNA and added a universal primer site and UMIs. TCRdb used MiXCR to reprocess the 5' RACE reads, holding one entry per CDR3 protein. The sample has 150,000 to 200,000 distinct CDR3 sequences, about 6% seen once. The CDR3 loop spans 14 amino acids. CDR1 and CDR2 from the germline V gene are SGHNT and YYREEE (reference sequence). J gave up 8 bases and V 5 bases, and 9 bases lay outside the gene matches. Sequenced material: CD4+ T cells sorted from PBMCs, taken on the day of the first yellow fever vaccination. This TCR came from a man aged 18-30 years who received the YFV17D yellow fever vaccine. The chain joins TRBV5-4 to TRBJ1-4, with 7 bases lining up with TRBD1. CDR3 sequence: CASSPTGSDEKLFF. CDR3 coding DNA: TGTGCCAGCAGTCCGACAGGGTCGGACGAAAAACTGTTTTTT.